Listed below are T cell receptor beta chains from one sample, sequenced in a study of blood T cell repertoires in COVID-19. Here immunoSEQ multiplex PCR was the method, and the copy in TCRdb shows in-frame clones only, minus some. Seen here are some 350,000 clones, around 87% observed once, and the top ten hold roughly 1%. Sequences were obtained from PBMCs or T cells enriched from blood (not recorded which). These receptors were obtained from a man aged 18 to 30 who had recovered from COVID-19. Both conserved end residues are part of each CDR3. The order of the fields is D gene, J gene, clone size, V gene, CDR3 protein, CDR3 DNA. D genes are given only for firm matches. Where a row states a size, it is once, few, many or the class of an expanded clone; other rows omit it.

d_gene: NA; j_gene: TRBJ2-3; abundance: NA; v_gene: TRBV7-2; CDR3aa: CASRKTSTDTQYF; CDR3nt: TGTGCCAGCAGGAAGACTAGCACAGATACGCAGTATTTT
d_gene: TRBD2; j_gene: TRBJ2-2; abundance: NA; v_gene: TRBV5-1; CDR3aa: CASSPSAGTTTGELFF; CDR3nt: TGCGCCAGCAGCCCATCAGCGGGAACCACCACCGGGGAGCTGTTTTTT
d_gene: NA; j_gene: TRBJ2-5; abundance: NA; v_gene: TRBV9; CDR3aa: CASSVTGVYQETQYF; CDR3nt: TGTGCCAGCAGCGTAACCGGGGTATACCAAGAGACCCAGTACTTC
d_gene: NA; j_gene: TRBJ2-5; abundance: NA; v_gene: TRBV4-2; CDR3aa: CASSQDLTSQETQYF; CDR3nt: TGTGCCAGCAGCCAAGATCTTACTAGCCAAGAGACCCAGTACTTC
d_gene: NA; j_gene: TRBJ1-1; abundance: NA; v_gene: TRBV6-5; CDR3aa: CASSFLWGESAAFF; CDR3nt: TGTGCCAGCAGTTTCCTATGGGGGGAGTCCGCAGCTTTCTTT
d_gene: NA; j_gene: TRBJ1-6; abundance: few; v_gene: TRBV28; CDR3aa: CASTLSPYNSPLHF; CDR3nt: TGTGCCAGCACCCTTAGTCCCTATAATTCACCCCTCCACTTT
d_gene: TRBD2; j_gene: TRBJ2-5; abundance: NA; v_gene: TRBV4-1; CDR3aa: CASSLGPPVSGQETQYF; CDR3nt: TGCGCCAGCAGCCTGGGCCCCCCGGTTAGCGGGCAAGAGACCCAGTACTTC
d_gene: TRBD2; j_gene: TRBJ2-1; abundance: NA; v_gene: TRBV30; CDR3aa: CAWIPLAGTYNEQFF; CDR3nt: TGTGCCTGGATCCCCTTAGCGGGCACCTACAATGAGCAGTTCTTC
d_gene: TRBD2; j_gene: TRBJ2-3; abundance: once; v_gene: TRBV3-1/TRBV3-2; CDR3aa: CASSQVIGGGGIPSTDTQYF; CDR3nt: TGTGCCAGCAGCCAAGTCATCGGGGGCGGGGGGATTCCTAGCACAGATACGCAGTATTTT
d_gene: TRBD2; j_gene: TRBJ2-2; abundance: NA; v_gene: TRBV7-2; CDR3aa: CASSLRLAGAGELFF; CDR3nt: TGTGCCAGCAGCTTAAGACTAGCGGGGGCCGGGGAGCTGTTTTTT
d_gene: NA; j_gene: TRBJ1-2; abundance: NA; v_gene: TRBV5-6; CDR3aa: CASRFNRVGYGYTF; CDR3nt: TGTGCCAGCAGATTCAACAGGGTCGGCTATGGCTACACCTTC
d_gene: TRBD1; j_gene: TRBJ1-2; abundance: NA; v_gene: TRBV6-2/TRBV6-3; CDR3aa: CASSDRAPNYGYTF; CDR3nt: TGTGCCAGCAGCGACAGGGCGCCTAACTATGGCTACACCTTC
d_gene: TRBD2; j_gene: TRBJ2-7; abundance: NA; v_gene: TRBV7-8; CDR3aa: CASSLEASGMDYEQYF; CDR3nt: TGTGCCAGCAGCTTAGAAGCTAGCGGGATGGACTACGAGCAGTACTTC
d_gene: TRBD2; j_gene: TRBJ2-7; abundance: NA; v_gene: TRBV27; CDR3aa: CASSSWGGAYEQYF; CDR3nt: TGTGCCAGCAGTTCATGGGGGGGGGCCTACGAGCAGTACTTC
d_gene: TRBD2; j_gene: TRBJ2-7; abundance: NA; v_gene: TRBV28; CDR3aa: CASSPKGLAGFVEQYF; CDR3nt: TGTGCCAGCAGCCCCAAGGGACTAGCGGGCTTCGTAGAGCAGTACTTC
d_gene: TRBD2; j_gene: TRBJ2-7; abundance: NA; v_gene: TRBV5-1; CDR3aa: CASSLAPSGSYEQYF; CDR3nt: TGCGCCAGCAGCTTGGCCCCTAGCGGTTCCTACGAGCAGTACTTC
d_gene: NA; j_gene: TRBJ2-1; abundance: few; v_gene: TRBV4-1; CDR3aa: CASSILPLPSSYNEQFF; CDR3nt: TGCGCCAGCAGCATCCTACCACTCCCGAGCTCCTACAATGAGCAGTTCTTC
d_gene: NA; j_gene: TRBJ2-1; abundance: NA; v_gene: TRBV19; CDR3aa: CASSMSGASSYNEQFF; CDR3nt: TGTGCCAGTAGTATGTCAGGGGCTAGCTCCTACAATGAGCAGTTCTTC
d_gene: NA; j_gene: TRBJ1-5; abundance: NA; v_gene: TRBV4-1; CDR3aa: CASSQVPAGQPQHF; CDR3nt: TGCGCCAGCAGCCAAGTCCCCGCAGGTCAGCCCCAGCATTTT
d_gene: NA; j_gene: TRBJ2-3; abundance: NA; v_gene: TRBV7-8; CDR3aa: CASSLHPGHSVDTQYF; CDR3nt: TGTGCCAGCAGCCTACACCCGGGACACTCTGTAGATACGCAGTATTTT
d_gene: TRBD2; j_gene: TRBJ2-3; abundance: NA; v_gene: TRBV2; CDR3aa: CASSEGSGGSTDTQYF; CDR3nt: TGTGCCAGCAGTGAGGGGAGCGGGGGGTCCACAGATACGCAGTATTTT
d_gene: NA; j_gene: TRBJ1-5; abundance: NA; v_gene: TRBV19; CDR3aa: CASSIEGARVNQPQHF; CDR3nt: TGTGCCAGTAGTATAGAGGGGGCCAGGGTAAATCAGCCCCAGCATTTT
d_gene: NA; j_gene: TRBJ1-6; abundance: NA; v_gene: TRBV7-9; CDR3aa: CASSSQGSPLHF; CDR3nt: TGTGCCAGCAGTTCCCAGGGGTCACCCCTCCACTTT
d_gene: TRBD1; j_gene: TRBJ1-4; abundance: NA; v_gene: TRBV5-1; CDR3aa: CASSVTGATNEKLFF; CDR3nt: TGCGCCAGCAGCGTGACAGGGGCGACTAATGAAAAACTGTTTTTT
d_gene: NA; j_gene: TRBJ1-1; abundance: NA; v_gene: TRBV6-5; CDR3aa: CASRRVTEAFF; CDR3nt: TGTGCCAGCAGGAGGGTTACTGAAGCTTTCTTT
d_gene: NA; j_gene: TRBJ2-1; abundance: NA; v_gene: TRBV5-1; CDR3aa: CASSLSGNEQFF; CDR3nt: TGCGCCAGCAGCTTGTCGGGGAATGAGCAGTTCTTC
d_gene: NA; j_gene: TRBJ1-1; abundance: NA; v_gene: TRBV7-8; CDR3aa: CASSLGRGMNTEAFF; CDR3nt: TGTGCCAGCAGCTTAGGCCGGGGTATGAACACTGAAGCTTTCTTT
d_gene: NA; j_gene: TRBJ1-4; abundance: once; v_gene: TRBV7-2; CDR3aa: CASSSRVATNEKLFF; CDR3nt: TGTGCCAGCAGCTCCCGAGTTGCAACTAATGAAAAACTGTTTTTT
d_gene: NA; j_gene: TRBJ2-1; abundance: NA; v_gene: TRBV6-5; CDR3aa: CASSYRQKSLF; CDR3nt: TGTGCCAGCAGTTACCGACAAAAGAGCCTCTTC
d_gene: NA; j_gene: TRBJ2-5; abundance: once; v_gene: TRBV19; CDR3aa: CASSLSGIQETQYF; CDR3nt: TGTGCCAGTAGCCTATCCGGGATCCAAGAGACCCAGTACTTC
d_gene: NA; j_gene: TRBJ1-2; abundance: NA; v_gene: TRBV6-1; CDR3aa: CASSEAGRQTFGYTF; CDR3nt: TGTGCCAGCAGTGAAGCGGGTAGGCAGACTTTTGGCTACACCTTC
d_gene: NA; j_gene: TRBJ1-2; abundance: NA; v_gene: TRBV6-5; CDR3aa: CASTGGSDYGYTF; CDR3nt: TGTGCCAGCACGGGGGGCAGTGACTATGGCTACACCTTC
d_gene: NA; j_gene: TRBJ1-2; abundance: NA; v_gene: TRBV5-4; CDR3aa: CASSSKESDYGYTF; CDR3nt: TGTGCCAGCAGCTCAAAGGAGTCGGACTATGGCTACACCTTC
d_gene: TRBD2; j_gene: TRBJ2-5; abundance: NA; v_gene: TRBV7-8; CDR3aa: CASSLVTSGGAVETQYF; CDR3nt: TGTGCCAGCAGCTTAGTCACTAGCGGGGGGGCCGTAGAGACCCAGTACTTC
d_gene: NA; j_gene: TRBJ1-2; abundance: NA; v_gene: TRBV7-9; CDR3aa: CASSSGQMGAGYTF; CDR3nt: TGTGCCAGCAGCTCCGGACAGATGGGGGCTGGCTACACCTTC
d_gene: TRBD1; j_gene: TRBJ2-1; abundance: NA; v_gene: TRBV7-2; CDR3aa: CASSFTGGANFEQFF; CDR3nt: TGTGCCAGCAGCTTTACAGGGGGCGCGAATTTTGAGCAGTTCTTC
d_gene: TRBD2; j_gene: TRBJ2-1; abundance: NA; v_gene: TRBV4-2; CDR3aa: CASSQEAGGNYNEQFF; CDR3nt: TGTGCCAGCAGCCAAGAAGCGGGAGGTAACTACAATGAGCAGTTCTTC
d_gene: NA; j_gene: TRBJ2-2; abundance: NA; v_gene: TRBV5-1; CDR3aa: CASSLRLVDTGELFF; CDR3nt: TGCGCCAGCAGCTTGAGGCTAGTTGACACCGGGGAGCTGTTTTTT
d_gene: TRBD2; j_gene: TRBJ2-3; abundance: NA; v_gene: TRBV2; CDR3aa: CASSSGRGPSTDTQYF; CDR3nt: TGTGCCAGCAGCTCAGGGAGGGGACCCAGCACAGATACGCAGTATTTT
d_gene: NA; j_gene: TRBJ1-1; abundance: NA; v_gene: TRBV6-5; CDR3aa: CASSYLDGGEAFF; CDR3nt: TGTGCCAGCAGTTACCTAGATGGCGGTGAAGCTTTCTTT
d_gene: TRBD2; j_gene: TRBJ2-7; abundance: NA; v_gene: TRBV19; CDR3aa: CASRDTSGRFYEQYF; CDR3nt: TGTGCCAGCAGAGACACTAGCGGGAGGTTCTACGAGCAGTACTTC
d_gene: TRBD1; j_gene: TRBJ1-5; abundance: NA; v_gene: TRBV7-9; CDR3aa: CASSSLSGGLGNQPQHF; CDR3nt: TGTGCCAGCAGCTCGCTGTCAGGGGGATTAGGCAATCAGCCCCAGCATTTT
d_gene: TRBD2; j_gene: TRBJ2-7; abundance: NA; v_gene: TRBV6-5; CDR3aa: CATRVAGGPNYEQYF; CDR3nt: TGTGCCACCCGGGTCGCGGGAGGGCCGAATTACGAGCAGTACTTC
d_gene: NA; j_gene: TRBJ1-5; abundance: few; v_gene: TRBV7-9; CDR3aa: CASSSSLNQPQHF; CDR3nt: TGTGCCAGCAGCTCGAGCTTGAATCAGCCCCAGCATTTT
d_gene: NA; j_gene: TRBJ1-6; abundance: NA; v_gene: TRBV2; CDR3aa: CASSDGDSPLHF; CDR3nt: TGTGCCAGCAGTGATGGAGATTCACCCCTCCACTTT
d_gene: NA; j_gene: TRBJ1-1; abundance: NA; v_gene: TRBV4-1; CDR3aa: CASSQPTANTEAFF; CDR3nt: TGCGCCAGCAGCCAGCCCACAGCGAACACTGAAGCTTTCTTT
d_gene: NA; j_gene: TRBJ1-1; abundance: once; v_gene: TRBV18; CDR3aa: CASSPQRGEAFF; CDR3nt: TGTGCCAGCTCACCTCAACGGGGAGAAGCTTTCTTT
d_gene: TRBD2; j_gene: TRBJ2-7; abundance: NA; v_gene: TRBV4-3; CDR3aa: CASSQVYASGYEQYF; CDR3nt: TGCGCCAGCAGCCAAGTCTACGCTAGCGGGTACGAGCAGTACTTC